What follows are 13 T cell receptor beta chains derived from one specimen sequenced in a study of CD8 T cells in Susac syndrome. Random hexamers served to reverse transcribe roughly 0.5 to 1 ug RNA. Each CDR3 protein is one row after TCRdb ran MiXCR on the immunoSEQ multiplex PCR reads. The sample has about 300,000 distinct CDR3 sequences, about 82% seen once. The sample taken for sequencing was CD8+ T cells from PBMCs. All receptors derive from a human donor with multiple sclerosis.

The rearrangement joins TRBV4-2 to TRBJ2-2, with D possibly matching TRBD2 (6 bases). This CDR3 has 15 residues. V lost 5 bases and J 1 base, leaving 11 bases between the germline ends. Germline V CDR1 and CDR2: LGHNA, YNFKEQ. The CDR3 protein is CASSNLAENTGELFF. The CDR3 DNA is TGTGCCAGCAGCAACTTAGCGGAGAACACCGGGGAGCTGTTTTTT.

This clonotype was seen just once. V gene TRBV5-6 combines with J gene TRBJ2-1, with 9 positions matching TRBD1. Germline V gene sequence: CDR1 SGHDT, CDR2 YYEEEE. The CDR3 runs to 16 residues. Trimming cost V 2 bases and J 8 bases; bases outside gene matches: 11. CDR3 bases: TGTGCCAGCAGCTTTGTCACCGGGACAGGGTGGCATGAGCAGTTCTTC. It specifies CASSFVTGTGWHEQFF.

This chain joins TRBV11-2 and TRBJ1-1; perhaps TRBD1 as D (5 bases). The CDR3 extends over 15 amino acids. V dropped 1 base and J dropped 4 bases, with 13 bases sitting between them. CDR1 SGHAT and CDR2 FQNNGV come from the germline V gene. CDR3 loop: CASSLGPQGATEAFF. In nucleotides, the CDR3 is TGTGCCAGCAGCTTAGGGCCGCAGGGTGCCACTGAAGCTTTCTTT. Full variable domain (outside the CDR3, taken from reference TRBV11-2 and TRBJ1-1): EAGVAQSPRYKIIEKRQSVAFWCNPISGHATLYWYQQILGQGPKLLIQFQNNGVVDDSQLPKDRFSAERLKGVDSTLKIQPAKLEDSAVYLCASSLGPQGATEAFFGQGTRLTVV.

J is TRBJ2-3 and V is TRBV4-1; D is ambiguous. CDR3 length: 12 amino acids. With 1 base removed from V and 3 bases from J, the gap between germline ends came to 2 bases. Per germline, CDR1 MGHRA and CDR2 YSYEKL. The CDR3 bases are TGCGCCAGCAGCCAAGTGACAGATACGCAGTATTTT. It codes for CASSQVTDTQYF.

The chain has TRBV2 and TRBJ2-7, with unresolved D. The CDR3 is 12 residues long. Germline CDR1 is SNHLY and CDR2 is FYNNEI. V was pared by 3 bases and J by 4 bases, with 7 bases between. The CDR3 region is CASSDTSYEQYF. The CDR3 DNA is TGTGCCAGCAGTGATACCTCGTACGAGCAGTACTTC. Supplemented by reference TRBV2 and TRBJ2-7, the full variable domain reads EPEVTQTPSHQVTQMGQEVILRCVPISNHLYFYWYRQILGQKVEFLVSFYNNEISEKSEIFDDQFSVERPDGSNFTLKIRSTKLEDSAMYFCASSDTSYEQYFGPGTRLTVT.

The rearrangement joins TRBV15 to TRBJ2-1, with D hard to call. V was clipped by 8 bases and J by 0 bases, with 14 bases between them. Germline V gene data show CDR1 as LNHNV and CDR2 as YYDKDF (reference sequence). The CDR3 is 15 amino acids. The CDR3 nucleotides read TGTGCCACCGCGACGCGCGTTAGCTCCTACAATGAGCAGTTCTTC. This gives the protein CATATRVSSYNEQFF.

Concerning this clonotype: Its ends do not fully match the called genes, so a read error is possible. CDR3 sequence (DNA): TGTGCCAGCAGCTTCCGGTCCAATGAGCAGTCCTTC. This translates into CASSFRSNEQSF. The V gene is TRBV7-2, the J gene TRBJ2-1; D unresolved. Per the germline V gene, CDR1 is SGHTA and CDR2 is FQGNSA. The CDR3 totals 12 residues.

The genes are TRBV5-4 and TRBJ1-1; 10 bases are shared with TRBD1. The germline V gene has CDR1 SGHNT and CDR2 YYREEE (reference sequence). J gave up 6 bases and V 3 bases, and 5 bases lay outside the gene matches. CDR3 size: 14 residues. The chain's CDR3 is CASSSGQGVAEAFF. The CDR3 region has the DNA TGTGCCAGCAGCTCAGGACAGGGGGTCGCTGAAGCTTTCTTT.

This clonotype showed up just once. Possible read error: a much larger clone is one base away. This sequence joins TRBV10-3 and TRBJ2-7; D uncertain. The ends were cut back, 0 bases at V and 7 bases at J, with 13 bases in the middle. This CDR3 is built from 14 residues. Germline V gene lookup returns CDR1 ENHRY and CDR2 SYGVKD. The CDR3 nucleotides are TGTGCCATCAGTGAGTCGGACCGCTACAATGAGCAGTACTTC. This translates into CAISESDRYNEQYF.

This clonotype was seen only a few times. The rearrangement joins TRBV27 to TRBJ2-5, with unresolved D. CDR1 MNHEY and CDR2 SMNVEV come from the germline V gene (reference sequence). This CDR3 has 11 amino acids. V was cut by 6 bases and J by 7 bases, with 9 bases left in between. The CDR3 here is CASSPGGTQYF. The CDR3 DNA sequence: TGTGCCAGCAGCCCGGGCGGGACCCAGTACTTC.

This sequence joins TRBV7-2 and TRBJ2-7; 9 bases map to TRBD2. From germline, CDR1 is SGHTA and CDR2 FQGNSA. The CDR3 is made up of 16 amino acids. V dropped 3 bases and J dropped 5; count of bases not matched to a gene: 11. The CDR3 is CASSFTYKGGRDEQYF. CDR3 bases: TGTGCCAGCAGCTTCACGTATAAGGGCGGGAGGGACGAGCAGTACTTC.

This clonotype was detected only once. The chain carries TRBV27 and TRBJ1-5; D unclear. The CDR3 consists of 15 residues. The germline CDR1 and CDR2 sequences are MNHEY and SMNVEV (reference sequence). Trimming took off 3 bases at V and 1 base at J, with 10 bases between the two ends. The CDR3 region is CASSFGRASNQPQHF. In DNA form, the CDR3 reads TGTGCCAGCAGTTTTGGTAGGGCCAGCAATCAGCCCCAGCATTTT.

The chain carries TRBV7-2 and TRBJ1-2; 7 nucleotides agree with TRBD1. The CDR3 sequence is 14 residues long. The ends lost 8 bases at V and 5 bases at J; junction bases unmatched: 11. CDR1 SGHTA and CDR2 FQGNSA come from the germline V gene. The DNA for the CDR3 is TGTGCCAGCGCTTTGAGGGGGCTTGGATATGGCTACACCTTC. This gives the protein CASALRGLGYGYTF.